This is a list of T cell receptor beta chains from one sample in a study of blood T cell repertoires in COVID-19. Profiling relied on immunoSEQ multiplex PCR, and the TCRdb table lists in-frame clones only, not all of them. Of 250,000 to 400,000 clones listed, more than 70% are singletons. Sequencing used peripheral blood. The receptors originated from a woman in her twenties or thirties with COVID-19, enrolled during active disease. Each CDR3 is given with its conserved first and last residue. The order of the fields is J gene, clone size, D gene, V gene, CDR3 DNA, CDR3 protein. The D gene is left open where the match is weak. A clone size is listed for some rows: how often the clone was seen (once, few, many), or a class if it is expanded.

>TRBJ2-3|NA|TRBD2|TRBV7-6
TGTGCCAGCAGCTTAGGTTATCCAGCGGGGGGTGCAGATACGCAGTATTTT
CASSLGYPAGGADTQYF
>TRBJ1-5|NA|TRBD1|TRBV4-2
TGTGCCAGCAGCCGAGGACAGGGGACCCTCGATCAGCCCCAGCATTTT
CASSRGQGTLDQPQHF
>TRBJ2-2|NA|TRBD2|TRBV29-1
TGCAGCGTACTAGCGGGGACCGGGGAGCTGTTTTTT
CSVLAGTGELFF
>TRBJ2-3|NA|NA|TRBV11-2
TGTGCCAGCAGCACGCAAGGGGAGGCAGATACGCAGTATTTT
CASSTQGEADTQYF
>TRBJ2-2|NA|TRBD2|TRBV4-1
TGCGCCAGCAGCCAAGGGGGAGGTAGCGGGGGAAACCCCGGGGAGCTGTTTTTT
CASSQGGGSGGNPGELFF
>TRBJ2-5|NA|NA|TRBV28
TGTGCCAGCACAGAGGGCGGGACCCAAGAGACCCAGTACTTC
CASTEGGTQETQYF
>TRBJ2-3|NA|TRBD2|TRBV2
TGTGCCAGCCTCCGTGGGGGTAGCGGGGGGAGGTATACGCAGTATTTT
CASLRGGSGGRYTQYF
>TRBJ1-2|NA|NA|TRBV30
TGTGCCTGGACGGAGAACTATGGCTACACCTTC
CAWTENYGYTF
>TRBJ2-1|NA|TRBD2|TRBV7-9
TGTGCCAGCAGCTCCGCGGGGCGGAGACTAGCGGCTGATGGTGAGCAGTTCTTC
CASSSAGRRLAADGEQFF
>TRBJ2-5|NA|NA|TRBV12-3/TRBV12-4
TGTGCCAGCAGTTTTAAGGGGTTAGAGACCCAGTACTTC
CASSFKGLETQYF
>TRBJ1-3|NA|NA|TRBV5-1
TGCGCCAGCGGGCAGGAGGTTGGAAACACCATATATTTT
CASGQEVGNTIYF
>TRBJ2-2|NA|TRBD1|TRBV7-9
TGTGCCAGCGGACAGGGGGCGGACACCGGGGAGCTGTTTTTT
CASGQGADTGELFF
>TRBJ2-3|NA|NA|TRBV11-2
TGTGCCAGCAGCTCCCCCCTAGTTCTGACGCAGTATTTT
CASSSPLVLTQYF
>TRBJ2-2|NA|NA|TRBV24-1
TGTGCCACCAGTGATCCCTATCAAGGGGACACCGGGGAGCTGTTTTTT
CATSDPYQGDTGELFF
>TRBJ2-2|NA|TRBD2|TRBV13
TGTGCCAGCAGCTTGACTAGCGGGCCCGGGGAGCTGTTTTTT
CASSLTSGPGELFF
>TRBJ2-7|few|NA|TRBV25-1
TGTGCCAGCAGTCGACAGGACTCCTACGAGCAGTACTTC
CASSRQDSYEQYF
>TRBJ1-5|NA|TRBD1|TRBV6-9
TGTGCCAGCAGCTTACCCACAGGGGATCGATGCAATCAGCCCCAGCATTTT
CASSLPTGDRCNQPQHF
>TRBJ2-7|NA|NA|TRBV7-2
TGTGCCAGCAGCTTAGACGGTCAGGGCTCCTACGAGCAGTACTTC
CASSLDGQGSYEQYF
>TRBJ1-6|NA|NA|TRBV6-5
TGTGCCAGCAGGACGGGTAATTCACCCCTCCACTTT
CASRTGNSPLHF
>TRBJ1-1|NA|NA|TRBV3-1/TRBV3-2
TGTGCCAGCAGCCACAAACAGGGTATGGCTTTCTTT
CASSHKQGMAFF
>TRBJ1-6|NA|NA|TRBV5-6
TGTGCCAGCAGCTTGTACAGGGTGGGGAATTCACCCCTCCACTTT
CASSLYRVGNSPLHF
>TRBJ1-4|NA|NA|TRBV27
TGTGCCAGCAAACTGGGGCCCGCCCCTAATGAAAAACTGTTTTTT
CASKLGPAPNEKLFF
>TRBJ2-2|NA|TRBD1|TRBV5-6
TGTGCCAGCAGCCCTGACAGGGGCGGATCGACGGCCGGGGAGCTGTTTTTT
CASSPDRGGSTAGELFF
>TRBJ2-2|NA|TRBD2|TRBV7-6
TGTGCCACGGGAGGGCGGGGCGGAACCGGGGAGCTGTTTTTT
CATGGRGGTGELFF
>TRBJ2-1|once|NA|TRBV6-5
TGTGCCAGCAGTTATAGGGGGTCCGGTGAGCAGTTCTTC
CASSYRGSGEQFF
>TRBJ2-3|NA|TRBD2|TRBV5-1
TGCGCCAGCAGCTTAGGGACTAGCGGTAGCACAGATACGCAGTATTTT
CASSLGTSGSTDTQYF
>TRBJ1-5|NA|TRBD1|TRBV5-6
TGTGCCAGCAGCTGGATGACAGGGGGCCCTACTCAGCCCCAGCATTTT
CASSWMTGGPTQPQHF
>TRBJ2-5|NA|TRBD1|TRBV25-1
TGTGCCAGCAGTGAATTCAGGGGGCTCCAAGAGACCCAGTACTTC
CASSEFRGLQETQYF
>TRBJ1-2|many|NA|TRBV19
TGTGCCAGTAGCCGAACGGGGGGCTGGAGCTATGGCTACACCTTC
CASSRTGGWSYGYTF
>TRBJ1-3|NA|TRBD1|TRBV7-2
TGTGCCAGCAGCTTTACAGGGGGCTCTGGAAACACCATATATTTT
CASSFTGGSGNTIYF
>TRBJ2-1|NA|TRBD1|TRBV7-2
TGTGCCAGCAGCTTAGTGGCCGGGACAGGGGAAAATGAGCAGTTCTTC
CASSLVAGTGENEQFF
>TRBJ2-3|NA|NA|TRBV5-1
TGCGCCAGCAGGTCCGGGGGTAGCACAGATACGCAGTATTTT
CASRSGGSTDTQYF
>TRBJ1-3|NA|NA|TRBV19
TGTGCCAGTATTCCCTTAGGGAGCTCTGGAAACACCATATATTTT
CASIPLGSSGNTIYF
>TRBJ1-1|NA|NA|TRBV7-2
TGTGCCAGCAGCTTAGTCGGCAGGGGCACTGAAGCTTTCTTT
CASSLVGRGTEAFF
>TRBJ1-2|NA|NA|TRBV5-6
TGTGCCAGCAGCTTGGAGTCGGACTATGGCTACACCTTC
CASSLESDYGYTF
>TRBJ2-3|NA|TRBD2|TRBV7-7
TGTGCTAGCAGTCCAAGCGGGGGAAGCACAGATACGCAGTATTTT
CASSPSGGSTDTQYF
>TRBJ2-1|NA|NA|TRBV5-6
TGTGCCAGCAGCTTGGCTAGCTGGGAGCAGTTCTTC
CASSLASWEQFF
>TRBJ1-2|NA|NA|TRBV7-8
TGTGCCAGCAGCTTCGGCGGAAACTATGGCTACACCTTC
CASSFGGNYGYTF
>TRBJ2-2|NA|NA|TRBV7-2
TGTGCCAGCAGAGTAAGGTCTAGCGCGGCCGGGGAGCTGTTTTTT
CASRVRSSAAGELFF
>TRBJ2-7|NA|TRBD1|TRBV7-2
TGTGCCAGCAGCTTAGCCTTACAGGGGTTGGGTGAGCAGTACTTC
CASSLALQGLGEQYF
>TRBJ1-6|NA|NA|TRBV9
TGTGCCAGCAGCGTACTGGCCGAACGTTCACCCCTCCACTTT
CASSVLAERSPLHF
>TRBJ1-2|NA|TRBD1|TRBV5-4
TGTGCCAGCAGCTCACGACAGGGCCTTAGCTATGGCTACACCTTC
CASSSRQGLSYGYTF
>TRBJ2-5|NA|NA|TRBV7-9
TGTGCCAGCACCCTTTCAGTAGAGACCCAGTACTTC
CASTLSVETQYF
>TRBJ2-5|NA|NA|TRBV7-2
TGTGCCAGCAGTACAGACAGTAACCAAGAGACCCAGTACTTC
CASSTDSNQETQYF
>TRBJ1-5|NA|NA|TRBV10-3
TGTGCCATCAGTGAGTCAGGGGATCAGCCCCAGCATTTT
CAISESGDQPQHF